These 23 T cell receptor beta chains share one sample of origin, sequenced in a study of vaccination effects on CD4 cells after COVID-19 (dated by TCRdb to 2021 to 2024). These receptors' targets are unknown. The protocol used for the library was the immunoSEQ multiplex PCR assay. Entries here come from immuneACCESS through TCRdb and include only in-frame sequences with V and J called. Some clones fail to appear in such tables; in the studies checked, an unresolved V gene covers under half of the shortfall, and the cause of the remainder is unknown. In this sample the table shows tens of thousands of clones, roughly 77% of which occur a single time. The ten largest clones take up about 14% of the sample. To identify antigen-specific CD4+ T cell clonotypes by their expansion, the ViraFEST assay first stimulated PBMC with viral peptide pools and then applied TCR sequencing. After more than nine days of culture, CD4+ T cells were isolated with the EasySep CD4+ T cell isolation kit. Participants received two doses of either the BNT162b2 or the mRNA-1273 mRNA SARS-CoV-2 vaccine.

Here the sequenced sample was CD4+ T cells from PBMCs cultured with HCoV-229E spike peptides, taken after COVID-19 vaccination. Reading the label with the study, this specimen's cell subset or site is: HCoV-229E spike overlapping peptide pool stimulation. Every receptor here comes from a human donor who received a COVID-19 vaccine.

The chain is built from TRBV5-1 and TRBJ1-1; D is uncertain. The germline V gene has CDR1 SGHRS and CDR2 YFSETQ. The CDR3 length is 14 residues. V was clipped by 2 bases and J by 6 bases, with 14 bases between them. The CDR3 DNA is TGCGCCAGCAGCTTCATCGGGAGGAGCGCTGAAGCTTTCTTT. Its protein is CASSFIGRSAEAFF. The variable domain in full, completed from reference TRBV5-1 and TRBJ1-1, reads KAGVTQTPRYLIKTRGQQVTLSCSPISGHRSVSWYQQTPGQGLQFLFEYFSETQRNKGNFPGRFSGRQFSNSRSEMNVSTLELGDSALYLCASSFIGRSAEAFFGQGTRLTVV.

This rearrangement joins TRBV6-1 to TRBJ2-2; weak D call: TRBD1 (6 bases). This CDR3 comprises 15 residues. The V end was cut by 2 bases, the J end by 4 bases, with 11 bases between. Germline V gives CDR1 MNHNS, CDR2 SASEGT. CDR3 residues: CASSEQGRITGELFF. CDR3 nucleotides: TGTGCCAGCAGTGAACAGGGGCGGATCACCGGGGAGCTGTTTTTT.

This clone has just one count. The chain carries TRBV19 and TRBJ2-5; 10 nucleotides match TRBD2. Trimming cost V 5 bases and J 4 bases; bases outside gene matches: 4. Germline CDR1 reads LNHDA; CDR2 reads SQIVND (reference sequence). CDR3 length: 14 amino acids. This CDR3 reads CASSLAGALETQYF. The CDR3 DNA sequence: TGTGCCAGTAGTCTAGCGGGGGCCCTAGAGACCCAGTACTTC. Full variable domain (missing parts from reference TRBV19 and TRBJ2-5): DGGITQSPKYLFRKEGQNVTLSCEQNLNHDAMYWYRQDPGQGLRLIYYSQIVNDFQKGDIAEGYSVSREKKESFPLTVTSAQKNPTAFYLCASSLAGALETQYFGPGTRLLVL.

This sequence joins TRBV18 and TRBJ2-5, with 8 bases aligning to TRBD2. The ends lost 0 bases at V and 4 bases at J; junction bases unmatched: 7. CDR3 length equals 16 residues. The germline V gene has CDR1 KGHSH and CDR2 LQKENI. CDR3 sequence reads: CASSPPTGGPGETQYF. In DNA form, the CDR3 reads TGTGCCAGCTCACCACCGACGGGAGGGCCGGGAGAGACCCAGTACTTC.

V usage is TRBV9 and J usage is TRBJ1-1, with D maybe TRBD1 (6 bases). V was trimmed by 4 bases and J by 0 bases, leaving 13 bases between them. This CDR3 is 15 amino acids long. The germline CDR1 and CDR2 sequences are SGDLS and YYNGEE. In DNA, the CDR3 is TGTGCCAGCAGCATCGAAGGACAGCTGAACACTGAAGCTTTCTTT. This gives the protein CASSIEGQLNTEAFF.

The J gene is TRBJ2-1, the V gene TRBV9; 12 bases fit TRBD2. CDR3 length equals 16 residues. The V and J ends lost 2 bases and 1 base, in that order; junction bases with no gene match: 1. Per the germline V gene, CDR1 is SGDLS and CDR2 is YYNGEE. Here the CDR3 DNA reads TGTGCCAGCAGCGTCGGGACTAGCGGGTCCTACAATGAGCAGTTCTTC. Its translation: CASSVGTSGSYNEQFF.

V usage is TRBV19 and J usage is TRBJ2-5; D remains ambiguous. V lost 7 bases and J 0 bases, leaving 3 bases between the germline ends. Germline V CDR1 and CDR2: LNHDA, SQIVND (reference sequence). The CDR3 has 11 amino acids. CDR3 nucleotide sequence: TGTGCCAGTAAAAACCAAGAGACCCAGTACTTC. Translation: CASKNQETQYF.

The J gene is TRBJ2-3, the V gene TRBV9, with 9 bases matching TRBD2. Per the germline V gene, CDR1 is SGDLS and CDR2 is YYNGEE. With 4 bases clipped from V and 2 bases from J, the junction kept 17 bases outside the gene matches. The CDR3 length is 19 residues. Here the CDR3 reads CASSPVLRGRVGFTDTQYF. CDR3 nucleotide sequence: TGTGCCAGCAGCCCGGTCCTTCGCGGGAGGGTTGGGTTCACAGATACGCAGTATTTT.

This rearrangement joins TRBV19 to TRBJ1-2, with D unresolved. The CDR3 sequence is 14 residues long. Trimming left V 7 bases short and J 5 bases short, with 17 bases between. Germline assignment: CDR1 LNHDA and CDR2 SQIVND (reference sequence). The CDR3 nucleotides are TGTGCCAGTATCGCAGACCCACGGAGGTATGGCTACACCTTC. Translated: CASIADPRRYGYTF.

The chain is built from TRBV28 and TRBJ2-3, with D hard to call. In germline, CDR1 is MDHEN, CDR2 SYDVKM. The CDR3 spans 11 residues. V was trimmed by 4 bases and J by 5 bases, leaving 4 bases between them. This chain's CDR3 is CASSSEDTQYF. The CDR3 nucleotides are TGTGCCAGCAGTTCGGAAGATACGCAGTATTTT.

The rearrangement joins TRBV3-1 (or the pseudogene TRBV3-2) to TRBJ2-5, with 9 bases that match TRBD2. Trimming cost V 1 base and J 4 bases; bases outside gene matches: 7. CDR3 length: 16 amino acids. The germline gives CDR1 LGHDT, CDR2 YNNKEL (reference sequence). The CDR3 here is CASSQASGILGETQYF. The CDR3 DNA is TGTGCCAGCAGCCAAGCTAGCGGGATCTTAGGAGAGACCCAGTACTTC.

The chain is built from TRBV27 and TRBJ1-1; TRBD1 aligns across 9 bases. Looked up from germline, CDR1 is MNHEY and CDR2 is SMNVEV (reference sequence). V lost 4 bases, J lost 3 bases, and 6 bases stayed unmatched. CDR3 length equals 15 residues. The CDR3 sequence: CASSSGQGRYTEAFF. As DNA, the CDR3 is TGTGCCAGCAGTTCGGGACAGGGTCGGTACACTGAAGCTTTCTTT.

The sample holds a few counts of this clone. The genes are TRBV5-1 and TRBJ2-7, with 11 nucleotides matching TRBD2. CDR3 size: 18 residues. V gave up 0 bases and J gave up 0 bases; unmatched junction bases: 8. Germline-derived CDR1 and CDR2 are SGHRS and YFSETQ. The CDR3 sequence is CASSLEVAGGPVSYEQYF. The CDR3 DNA is TGCGCCAGCAGCTTGGAAGTAGCGGGAGGGCCGGTCTCCTACGAGCAGTACTTC.

V gene TRBV7-9 combines with J gene TRBJ1-6, with 8 bases that match TRBD1. V dropped 5 bases and J dropped 8; count of bases not matched to a gene: 8. Germline assignment: CDR1 SEHNR and CDR2 FQNEAQ (reference sequence). The CDR3 has 15 residues. This CDR3 is CASSIQGARDSPLHF. The CDR3 nucleotides read TGTGCCAGCAGCATCCAGGGGGCGCGAGATTCACCCCTCCACTTT. The full variable domain, completed using reference TRBV7-9 and TRBJ1-6, is DTGVSQNPRHKITKRGQNVTFRCDPISEHNRLYWYRQTLGQGPEFLTYFQNEAQLEKSRLLSDRFSAERPKGSFSTLEIQRTEQGDSAMYLCASSIQGARDSPLHFGNGTRLTVT.

The gene calls are TRBV4-1 and TRBJ1-4; D is unclear. The V end lost 1 base, the J end lost 7 bases, and 7 bases lay between the germline ends. Germline V gene data show CDR1 as MGHRA and CDR2 as YSYEKL. This CDR3 region has 13 residues. DNA for the CDR3: TGCGCCAGCAGCCAAGTTCGGAGTGAAAAACTGTTTTTT. This gives the protein CASSQVRSEKLFF.

This chain links TRBV19 with TRBJ2-7, with a possible D match to TRBD2 (7 bases). Trimming cost V 6 bases and J 2 bases, with 11 bases left between them. Germline-derived CDR1 and CDR2 are LNHDA and SQIVND (reference sequence). The CDR3 is made up of 13 amino acids. Written as DNA, the CDR3 is TGTGCCAGTAGGCGGGGGCCGGCCTACGAGCAGTACTTC. This encodes CASRRGPAYEQYF.

The chain uses TRBV7-9 and TRBJ1-2, with D unclear. Germline CDR1 is SEHNR and CDR2 is FQNEAQ (reference sequence). Trimming left V 5 bases short and J 6 bases short, with 19 bases between. The CDR3 covers 15 residues. CDR3 sequence (DNA): TGTGCCAGCAGCCCCCGTCCAACACTAAGCAATGGCTACACCTTC. It encodes CASSPRPTLSNGYTF.

This clone was detected only a few times. The chain carries TRBV2 and TRBJ2-3; 9 bases fit TRBD2. V shed 6 bases, J shed 6 bases, and the junction held 10 bases outside the gene matches. CDR1 is SNHLY, CDR2 FYNNEI, per germline. CDR3 size: 15 residues. The CDR3 DNA reads as TGTGCCAGCAGCGAGGGACTAGCTAACCGGGATACGCAGTATTTT. It is translated as CASSEGLANRDTQYF.

The V gene is TRBV28, the J gene TRBJ2-5; a weak D match, TRBD1 (5 bases). The length of the CDR3 is 12 residues. CDR1 MDHEN and CDR2 SYDVKM come from the germline V gene. Trimming removed 7 bases from V and 5 bases from J, with 11 bases in between. CDR3 DNA: TGTGCCAGCACCACCGACAGTGAGACCCAGTACTTC. Translating gives CASTTDSETQYF.

The rearrangement uses TRBV2 and TRBJ1-1; no definite D call. V gave up 7 bases and J gave up 0 bases, with 9 bases separating them. Germline-derived CDR1 and CDR2 are SNHLY and FYNNEI. CDR3 size: 13 residues. The CDR3 spells CASNRIMNTEAFF. For the CDR3, the DNA is TGTGCCAGCAACCGCATCATGAACACTGAAGCTTTCTTT.

This clone was seen only a few times. The CDR3 DNA reads as TGTGCCAGCAGCTTCGGACTAGCGGGAGTTGATGAGCAGTTCTTC. Its translation is CASSFGLAGVDEQFF. This sequence joins TRBV11-2 and TRBJ2-1, with 13 bases lining up with TRBD2. The germline gives CDR1 SGHAT, CDR2 FQNNGV. The V and J ends lost 3 bases and 8 bases, in that order; junction bases with no gene match: 4. This CDR3 region has 15 residues.

This clone was observed a handful of times. The chain joins TRBV7-2 to TRBJ1-3, with a tentative D call TRBD1 (6 bases). V dropped 3 bases and J dropped 3 bases, with 12 bases sitting between them. Per the germline V gene, CDR1 is SGHTA and CDR2 is FQGNSA. This CDR3 contains 15 residues. CDR3 protein: CASSFSGTRGNTIYF. The CDR3 DNA reads as TGTGCCAGCAGCTTTTCCGGGACACGTGGAAACACCATATATTTT.

J is TRBJ1-6 and V is TRBV3-1 (or the pseudogene TRBV3-2); 7 nucleotides align to TRBD1. V trimming: 4 bases; J trimming: 7 bases; junction bases outside the gene matches: 7. CDR1 LGHDT and CDR2 YNNKEL come from the germline V gene (reference sequence). The CDR3 has 15 amino acids. CDR3 DNA sequence: TGTGCCAGCAGCCGTCGACAGGGAGGCAATTCACCCCTCCACTTT. Translated: CASSRRQGGNSPLHF.